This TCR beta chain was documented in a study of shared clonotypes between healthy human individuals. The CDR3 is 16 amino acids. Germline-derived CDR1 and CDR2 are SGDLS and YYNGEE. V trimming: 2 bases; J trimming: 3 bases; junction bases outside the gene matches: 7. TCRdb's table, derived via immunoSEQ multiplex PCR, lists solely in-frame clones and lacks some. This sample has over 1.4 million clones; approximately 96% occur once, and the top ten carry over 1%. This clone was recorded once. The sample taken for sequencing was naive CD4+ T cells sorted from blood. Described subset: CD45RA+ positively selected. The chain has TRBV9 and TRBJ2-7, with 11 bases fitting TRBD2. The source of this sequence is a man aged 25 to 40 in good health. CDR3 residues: CASSVEGLAGFYEQYF. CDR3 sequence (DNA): TGTGCCAGCAGCGTCGAAGGACTAGCGGGTTTCTACGAGCAGTACTTC. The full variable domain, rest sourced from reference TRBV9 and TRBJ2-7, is DSGVTQTPKHLITATGQRVTLRCSPRSGDLSVYWYQQSLDQGLQFLIQYYNGEERAKGNILERFSAQQFPDLHSELNLSSLELGDSALYFCASSVEGLAGFYEQYFGPGTRLTVT.